The T cell receptor (beta chain) described here comes from a study of human T cells and chemical hapten exposure. Study details: Variability of per-sample TCR yields stemmed mainly from small differences in pooled library volume.

Unfractionated whole blood was the source from which total RNA was extracted. The V end lost 6 bases, the J end lost 6 bases, and 8 bases lay between the germline ends. The CDR3 length is 12 residues. Per germline, CDR1 LNHNV and CDR2 YYDKDF (reference sequence). This clonotype was recorded a few times. Its cognate antigen is unknown. The library attached unique molecular identifiers to individual cDNA molecules. Authors' processing steps: Per sample, the median was about 95,000 TCRs, with values from 23,224 to 690,600. TCRdb reprocessed the reads with MiXCR, giving one entry per CDR3 protein. The V and J calls reflect TCRdb's pipeline rather than the authors' work. The data contain 95,000 to 150,000 distinct CDR3 sequences, about 7.7% of them seen just once; the ten biggest clones take up about 1.4%. Study-level points and caveats: The number of TCRs over 1 in 1000 frequency stayed unchanged after DPC.

The chain carries TRBV15 and TRBJ1-4; no clear D gene. Sequenced: whole blood. The TCR was taken from a human donor in good health. Some clones in this sample may be carry-over from other donors' samples. DNA of the CDR3: TGTGCCACCAGAAGGACGGATGAAAAACTGTTTTTT. Its translation is CATRRTDEKLFF.